These T cell receptor beta chains were read from a single sample in a study of CD8+ T cells in alopecia areata. TCRdb's table, derived via immunoSEQ multiplex PCR, lists solely in-frame clones and lacks some. Of approximately 9,800 clones in the sample, approximately 61% were seen once. Sequenced material: skin. The receptors come from a human donor with alopecia areata. Each CDR3 is given with its conserved first and last residue. D genes are given only for firm matches. Expanded clones get a size class; other rows say once, few or many, or leave the size out.

j_gene: TRBJ2-1
d_gene: -
v_gene: TRBV28
abundance: -
CDR3aa: CASSRGELYNEQFF
CDR3nt: TGTGCCAGCAGCCGTGGCGAGCTTTACAATGAGCAGTTCTTC

j_gene: TRBJ2-7
d_gene: -
v_gene: TRBV27
abundance: -
CDR3aa: CASSLDPAGSFYEQYF
CDR3nt: TGTGCCAGCAGTTTAGACCCCGCAGGGTCTTTCTACGAGCAGTACTTC

j_gene: TRBJ2-1
d_gene: -
v_gene: TRBV11-3
abundance: -
CDR3aa: CASSFQGGNEQFF
CDR3nt: TGTGCCAGCAGCTTTCAGGGAGGCAATGAGCAGTTCTTC

j_gene: TRBJ2-1
d_gene: TRBD2
v_gene: TRBV4-1
abundance: -
CDR3aa: CASSRTSGGSESYNEQFF
CDR3nt: TGCGCCAGCAGCCGGACTAGCGGGGGCTCCGAGTCCTACAATGAGCAGTTCTTC

j_gene: TRBJ2-3
d_gene: TRBD2
v_gene: TRBV4-2
abundance: few
CDR3aa: CASSPGPVSTGGDTQYF
CDR3nt: TGTGCCAGCAGCCCCGGCCCGGTTTCTACCGGGGGGGATACGCAGTATTTT

j_gene: TRBJ2-5
d_gene: -
v_gene: TRBV5-8
abundance: -
CDR3aa: CASSLGHEETQYF
CDR3nt: TGTGCCAGCAGCTTAGGACACGAGGAGACCCAGTACTTC

j_gene: TRBJ2-5
d_gene: -
v_gene: TRBV7-3
abundance: -
CDR3aa: CASSLNPGQETQYF
CDR3nt: TGTGCCAGCAGCTTAAACCCAGGGCAAGAGACCCAGTACTTC

j_gene: TRBJ1-2
d_gene: -
v_gene: TRBV12-5
abundance: -
CDR3aa: CASGSRGDYGYTF
CDR3nt: TGTGCTAGTGGTTCGAGGGGAGATTATGGCTACACCTTC

j_gene: TRBJ2-7
d_gene: TRBD2
v_gene: TRBV14
abundance: -
CDR3aa: CASSQTEAGVDYEQYF
CDR3nt: TGTGCCAGCAGCCAGACGGAAGCGGGAGTGGACTACGAGCAGTACTTC

j_gene: TRBJ1-5
d_gene: -
v_gene: TRBV19
abundance: -
CDR3aa: CVSSIDRAELYSNQPQHF
CDR3nt: TGTGTCAGTAGTATAGATCGGGCGGAACTTTATAGCAATCAGCCCCAGCATTTT

j_gene: TRBJ1-2
d_gene: -
v_gene: TRBV5-4
abundance: -
CDR3aa: CASSFDRDGYTF
CDR3nt: TGTGCCAGCAGCTTTGATCGGGATGGCTACACCTTC

j_gene: TRBJ2-1
d_gene: -
v_gene: TRBV6-1
abundance: -
CDR3aa: CASSGGSPEGSNEQFF
CDR3nt: TGTGCCAGCAGTGGCGGATCCCCCGAGGGGAGCAATGAGCAGTTCTTC

j_gene: TRBJ2-7
d_gene: TRBD2
v_gene: TRBV13
abundance: -
CDR3aa: CASSTRTSGSSYEQYF
CDR3nt: TGTGCCAGCAGCACCCGGACTAGCGGGAGCTCCTACGAGCAGTACTTC

j_gene: TRBJ1-5
d_gene: TRBD1
v_gene: TRBV4-2
abundance: -
CDR3aa: CASSQGDRPQHF
CDR3nt: TGTGCCAGCAGCCAAGGGGACAGGCCCCAGCATTTT

j_gene: TRBJ1-1
d_gene: -
v_gene: TRBV28
abundance: -
CDR3aa: CASSFPSEAFF
CDR3nt: TGTGCCAGCAGTTTTCCCTCCGAAGCTTTCTTT

j_gene: TRBJ2-7
d_gene: TRBD2
v_gene: TRBV7-6
abundance: few
CDR3aa: CASSRGGYEQYF
CDR3nt: TGTGCCAGCAGCCGGGGGGGATACGAGCAGTACTTC

j_gene: TRBJ2-3
d_gene: TRBD1
v_gene: TRBV4-2
abundance: once
CDR3aa: CASSQDWTGGTDTQYF
CDR3nt: TGTGCCAGCAGCCAAGACTGGACAGGGGGCACAGATACGCAGTATTTT

j_gene: TRBJ2-1
d_gene: -
v_gene: TRBV7-3
abundance: few
CDR3aa: CASSLWDCSYNEQFF
CDR3nt: TGTGCCAGCAGCTTATGGGACTGCTCCTACAATGAGCAGTTCTTC

j_gene: TRBJ2-3
d_gene: TRBD2
v_gene: TRBV4-2
abundance: few
CDR3aa: CASSQVKAGKDTQYF
CDR3nt: TGTGCCAGCAGCCAAGTCAAAGCGGGGAAAGATACGCAGTATTTT

j_gene: TRBJ1-2
d_gene: -
v_gene: TRBV4-1
abundance: few
CDR3aa: CASSQPDRFGYTF
CDR3nt: TGCGCCAGCAGCCAACCCGACAGGTTCGGCTACACCTTC

j_gene: TRBJ1-5
d_gene: -
v_gene: TRBV10-3
abundance: -
CDR3aa: CASVQGLSNQPQHF
CDR3nt: TGTGCCAGTGTACAGGGACTTAGCAATCAGCCCCAGCATTTT

j_gene: TRBJ1-1
d_gene: -
v_gene: TRBV30
abundance: -
CDR3aa: CAWSPGLRTEAFF
CDR3nt: TGTGCCTGGAGTCCGGGACTTAGGACTGAAGCTTTCTTT

j_gene: TRBJ2-5
d_gene: TRBD1
v_gene: TRBV5-1
abundance: -
CDR3aa: CASSPGDRRQETQYF
CDR3nt: TGCGCCAGCAGCCCGGGGGACAGGCGCCAAGAGACCCAGTACTTC

j_gene: TRBJ2-3
d_gene: -
v_gene: TRBV4-1
abundance: -
CDR3aa: CASSQVDSSTDTQYF
CDR3nt: TGCGCCAGCAGCCAAGTGGACTCTAGCACAGATACGCAGTATTTT

j_gene: TRBJ2-7
d_gene: -
v_gene: TRBV28
abundance: -
CDR3aa: CASSFMGDEYF
CDR3nt: TGTGCCAGCAGTTTCATGGGGGACGAGTACTTC

j_gene: TRBJ2-1
d_gene: TRBD2
v_gene: TRBV28
abundance: -
CDR3aa: CASSTERGGRANEQFF
CDR3nt: TGTGCCAGCAGTACGGAACGGGGCGGGAGGGCCAATGAGCAGTTCTTC

j_gene: TRBJ1-1
d_gene: -
v_gene: TRBV4-1
abundance: -
CDR3aa: CASSQLRQVTEAFF
CDR3nt: TGCGCCAGCAGCCAACTCCGACAGGTGACTGAAGCTTTCTTT

j_gene: TRBJ2-1
d_gene: -
v_gene: TRBV30
abundance: few
CDR3aa: CAWRPPSYNEQFF
CDR3nt: TGTGCCTGGAGACCGCCCTCCTACAATGAGCAGTTCTTC

j_gene: TRBJ2-7
d_gene: TRBD2
v_gene: TRBV6-1
abundance: once
CDR3aa: CASRASGGGFYEQYF
CDR3nt: TGTGCCAGCAGGGCTTCGGGGGGAGGGTTCTACGAGCAGTACTTC

j_gene: TRBJ2-2
d_gene: -
v_gene: TRBV5-1
abundance: -
CDR3aa: CASSLYRDGELFF
CDR3nt: TGCGCCAGCAGCTTGTATCGCGACGGGGAGCTGTTTTTT

j_gene: TRBJ2-3
d_gene: -
v_gene: TRBV29-1
abundance: -
CDR3aa: CSVEETTGLDTQYF
CDR3nt: TGCAGCGTTGAAGAGACCACCGGACTAGATACGCAGTATTTT

j_gene: TRBJ1-5
d_gene: -
v_gene: TRBV19
abundance: -
CDR3aa: CASSIRDTQTQHF
CDR3nt: TGTGCCAGTAGTATAAGGGACACCCAGACCCAGCATTTT

j_gene: TRBJ2-5
d_gene: -
v_gene: TRBV27
abundance: -
CDR3aa: CASSSEQIGETQYF
CDR3nt: TGTGCCAGCAGTTCCGAGCAGATAGGTGAGACCCAGTACTTC

j_gene: TRBJ2-1
d_gene: TRBD1
v_gene: TRBV18
abundance: -
CDR3aa: CASSPRGDRGKNEQFF
CDR3nt: TGTGCCAGCTCACCACGTGGGGACAGGGGGAAGAATGAGCAGTTCTTC

j_gene: TRBJ1-5
d_gene: -
v_gene: TRBV29-1
abundance: -
CDR3aa: CSVRDNYNQPQHF
CDR3nt: TGCAGCGTCCGGGACAATTACAATCAGCCCCAGCATTTT

j_gene: TRBJ2-3
d_gene: -
v_gene: TRBV27
abundance: -
CDR3aa: CASSLLGGWGISTDTQYF
CDR3nt: TGTGCCAGCAGTTTATTGGGAGGTTGGGGGATTAGCACAGATACGCAGTATTTT

j_gene: TRBJ1-1
d_gene: -
v_gene: TRBV6-5
abundance: -
CDR3aa: CASSYQTGASTEAFF
CDR3nt: TGTGCCAGCAGTTACCAGACTGGGGCCTCCACTGAAGCTTTCTTT

j_gene: TRBJ2-5
d_gene: -
v_gene: TRBV12-5
abundance: -
CDR3aa: CASGRGTEETQYF
CDR3nt: TGTGCTAGTGGTCGCGGGACGGAAGAGACCCAGTACTTC

j_gene: TRBJ2-3
d_gene: -
v_gene: TRBV6-1
abundance: -
CDR3aa: CASSEQPWVADTDTQYF
CDR3nt: TGTGCCAGCAGTGAACAGCCCTGGGTGGCAGACACAGATACGCAGTATTTT

j_gene: TRBJ2-1
d_gene: -
v_gene: TRBV21-1
abundance: -
CDR3aa: CASSGTRTYEQFF
CDR3nt: TGTGCCAGCAGCGGGACTAGGACCTATGAGCAGTTCTTC

j_gene: TRBJ2-1
d_gene: TRBD2
v_gene: TRBV4-3
abundance: -
CDR3aa: CASSQDRGGRSEGHFF
CDR3nt: TGCGCCAGCAGCCAAGATCGAGGCGGGAGGTCGGAGGGGCACTTCTTC

j_gene: TRBJ2-2
d_gene: TRBD2
v_gene: TRBV7-2
abundance: once
CDR3aa: CASSLVVLAGGSNTGELFF
CDR3nt: TGTGCCAGCAGCTTAGTGGTGCTAGCGGGGGGTTCGAACACCGGGGAGCTGTTTTTT

j_gene: TRBJ2-2
d_gene: TRBD1
v_gene: TRBV2
abundance: -
CDR3aa: CASSLVTGGFGTGELFF
CDR3nt: TGTGCCAGCAGTCTGGTAACAGGGGGCTTCGGGACCGGGGAGCTGTTTTTT

j_gene: TRBJ1-1
d_gene: -
v_gene: TRBV5-1
abundance: -
CDR3aa: CASSFKGDTEAFF
CDR3nt: TGCGCCAGCAGCTTCAAAGGGGACACTGAAGCTTTCTTT

j_gene: TRBJ2-1
d_gene: TRBD2
v_gene: TRBV28
abundance: -
CDR3aa: CASSLPGGRALNEQLF
CDR3nt: TGTGCCAGCAGTTTACCGGGCGGGAGGGCCTTAAATGAGCAGCTCTTC

j_gene: TRBJ1-6
d_gene: -
v_gene: TRBV9
abundance: -
CDR3aa: CASSVGVSSYNSPLHF
CDR3nt: TGTGCCAGCAGCGTGGGTGTCAGCTCCTATAATTCACCCCTCCACTTT

j_gene: TRBJ2-5
d_gene: -
v_gene: TRBV20-1
abundance: -
CDR3aa: CSARDLGEQYF
CDR3nt: TGCAGTGCTAGAGATCTGGGGGAGCAGTACTTC

j_gene: TRBJ2-5
d_gene: TRBD2
v_gene: TRBV29-1
abundance: -
CDR3aa: CSVGLAGGQETQYF
CDR3nt: TGCAGCGTGGGTCTAGCGGGGGGCCAAGAGACCCAGTACTTC

j_gene: TRBJ2-3
d_gene: -
v_gene: TRBV27
abundance: once
CDR3aa: CASTLGGNTDTQYF
CDR3nt: TGTGCCAGCACCCTAGGGGGGAACACAGATACGCAGTATTTT

j_gene: TRBJ2-1
d_gene: TRBD1
v_gene: TRBV5-1
abundance: -
CDR3aa: CASSPDREGEQFF
CDR3nt: TGCGCCAGCAGCCCTGACAGGGAAGGCGAGCAGTTCTTC

j_gene: TRBJ1-6
d_gene: -
v_gene: TRBV2
abundance: -
CDR3aa: CASKGTQPYNSPLHF
CDR3nt: TGTGCCAGCAAGGGGACACAGCCTTATAATTCACCCCTCCACTTT

j_gene: TRBJ1-1
d_gene: -
v_gene: TRBV7-9
abundance: few
CDR3aa: CASNQGLMNTEAFF
CDR3nt: TGTGCCAGCAACCAGGGGCTTATGAACACTGAAGCTTTCTTT